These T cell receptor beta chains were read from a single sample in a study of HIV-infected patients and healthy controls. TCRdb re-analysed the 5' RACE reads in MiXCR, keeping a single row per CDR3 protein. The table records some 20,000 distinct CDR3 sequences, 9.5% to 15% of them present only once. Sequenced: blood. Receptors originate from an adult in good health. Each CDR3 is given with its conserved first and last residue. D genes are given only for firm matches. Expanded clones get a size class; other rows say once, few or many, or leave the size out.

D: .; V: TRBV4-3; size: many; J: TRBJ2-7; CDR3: CASSRTWGYEQYF; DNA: TGCGCCAGCAGCCGGACCTGGGGGTACGAGCAGTACTTC
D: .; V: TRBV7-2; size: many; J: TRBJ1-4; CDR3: CASSSWAGILLEKLFF; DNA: TGTGCCAGCAGCTCTTGGGCAGGCATCCTCTTAGAGAAACTGTTTTTT
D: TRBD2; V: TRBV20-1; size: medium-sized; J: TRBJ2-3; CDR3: CSATGLAGADTQYF; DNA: TGCAGTGCTACGGGACTAGCGGGTGCAGATACGCAGTATTTT
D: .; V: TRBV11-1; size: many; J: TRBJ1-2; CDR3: CASSFTVADGYTF; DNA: TGTGCCAGCAGCTTTACAGTGGCGGATGGCTACACCTTC
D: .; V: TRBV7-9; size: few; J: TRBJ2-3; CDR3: CASTSSGTRTDTQYF; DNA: TGTGCCAGCACCTCTTCGGGTACCCGCACAGATACGCAGTATTTT
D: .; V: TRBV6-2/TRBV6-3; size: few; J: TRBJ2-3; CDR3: CASSVGVVWYF; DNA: TGTGCCAGCAGTGTCGGGGTGGTCTGGTATTTT
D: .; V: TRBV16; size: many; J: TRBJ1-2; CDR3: CASSQEPTWDYTF; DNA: TGTGCCAGCAGCCAAGAGCCCACATGGGACTACACCTTC
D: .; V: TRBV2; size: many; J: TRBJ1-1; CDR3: CASSAGAGTEAFF; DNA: TGTGCCAGCAGTGCCGGGGCCGGAACTGAAGCTTTCTTT
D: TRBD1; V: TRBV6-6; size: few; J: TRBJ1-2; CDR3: CASSATGGAYGYTF; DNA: TGTGCCAGCAGCGCGACAGGGGGCGCCTATGGCTACACCTTC
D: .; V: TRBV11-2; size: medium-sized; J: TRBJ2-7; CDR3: CASSLLRGRTYYEQYF; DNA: TGTGCCAGCAGCTTACTACGGGGCAGAACCTACTACGAGCAGTACTTC
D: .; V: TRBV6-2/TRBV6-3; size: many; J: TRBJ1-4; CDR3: CASSYAQLSSEKLFF; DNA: TGTGCCAGCAGTTACGCCCAATTAAGCTCCGAAAAACTGTTTTTT
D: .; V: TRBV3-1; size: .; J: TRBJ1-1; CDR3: CASSFRQVNTEAFF; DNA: TGTGCCAGCAGCTTCCGACAGGTGAACACTGAAGCTTTCTTT
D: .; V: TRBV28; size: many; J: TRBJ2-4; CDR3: CATHDAKVLAKNIQYF; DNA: TGTGCCACACACGACGCTAAGGTCCTAGCCAAAAACATTCAGTACTTC
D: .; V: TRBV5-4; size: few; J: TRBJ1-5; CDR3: CASSLDGGSNQPQHF; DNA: TGTGCCAGCAGCTTGGACGGGGGGAGCAATCAGCCCCAGCATTTT
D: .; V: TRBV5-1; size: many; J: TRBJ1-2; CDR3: CASSLGGPENYGYTF; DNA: TGCGCCAGCAGCTTGGGGGGGCCAGAGAACTATGGCTACACCTTC
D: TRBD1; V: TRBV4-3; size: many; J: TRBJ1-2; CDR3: CASSRLGQGRDGYTF; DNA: TGCGCCAGCAGCCGGCTTGGACAGGGGAGGGATGGCTACACCTTC
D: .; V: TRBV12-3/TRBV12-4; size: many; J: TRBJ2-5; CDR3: CASSFSSTVFQETQYF; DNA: TGTGCCAGCAGTTTCTCCTCCACTGTATTCCAAGAGACCCAGTACTTC
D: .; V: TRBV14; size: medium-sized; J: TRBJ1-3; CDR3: CASRGAAKSSGNTIYF; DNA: TGTGCCAGCAGAGGGGCAGCCAAGTCCTCTGGAAACACCATATATTTT
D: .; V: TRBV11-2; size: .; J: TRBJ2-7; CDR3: CASSSPTGSSSYEQYF; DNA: TGTGCCAGCAGCTCCCCGACAGGATCCAGCTCCTACGAGCAGTACTTC
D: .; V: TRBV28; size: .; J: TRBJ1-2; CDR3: CASSLPFWTENYGYTF; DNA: TGTGCCAGCAGTTTACCTTTTTGGACCGAAAACTATGGCTACACCTTC
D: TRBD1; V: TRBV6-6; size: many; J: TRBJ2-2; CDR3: CASRKYDRGRGGELFF; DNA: TGTGCCAGCAGGAAATATGACAGGGGACGGGGCGGGGAGCTGTTTTTT
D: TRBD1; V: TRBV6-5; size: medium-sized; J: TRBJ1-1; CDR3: CASSYNRGEAFF; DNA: TGTGCCAGCAGTTACAACAGGGGTGAAGCTTTCTTT
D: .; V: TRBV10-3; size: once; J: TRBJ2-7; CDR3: CAISESQAVLSPYEQYF; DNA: TGTGCCATCAGTGAGTCCCAGGCGGTCCTAAGCCCCTACGAGCAGTACTTC
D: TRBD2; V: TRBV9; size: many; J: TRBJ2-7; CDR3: CASSPTSGGYEQYF; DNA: TGTGCCAGCAGCCCGACTAGCGGGGGGTACGAGCAGTACTTC
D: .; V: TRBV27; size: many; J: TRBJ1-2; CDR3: CASSLGLPENYGYTF; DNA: TGTGCCAGCAGTCTAGGGCTTCCGGAGAACTATGGCTACACCTTC
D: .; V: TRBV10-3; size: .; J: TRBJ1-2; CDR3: CAIKSTQGSEGYTF; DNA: TGTGCCATCAAATCGACACAGGGATCGGAGGGCTACACCTTC
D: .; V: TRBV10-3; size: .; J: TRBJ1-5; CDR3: CAISDVKADYSNQPQHF; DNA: TGTGCCATCAGTGATGTAAAGGCGGATTATAGCAATCAGCCCCAGCATTTT
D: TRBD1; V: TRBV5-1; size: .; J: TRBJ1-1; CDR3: CASSPGTVMNTEAFF; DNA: TGCGCCAGCAGCCCAGGGACAGTAATGAACACTGAAGCTTTCTTT
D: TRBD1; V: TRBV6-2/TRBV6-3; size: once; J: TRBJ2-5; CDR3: CASRKPGQGQETQYF; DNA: TGTGCCAGCAGAAAGCCGGGACAGGGTCAAGAGACCCAGTACTTC
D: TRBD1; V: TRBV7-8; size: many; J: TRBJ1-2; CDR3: CASSLEPGQGAGYGYTF; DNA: TGTGCCAGCAGCTTGGAACCGGGACAGGGGGCGGGATATGGCTACACCTTC
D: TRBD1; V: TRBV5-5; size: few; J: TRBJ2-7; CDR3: CASSPRQGNYEQYF; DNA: TGTGCCAGCAGTCCACGACAGGGAAACTACGAGCAGTACTTC
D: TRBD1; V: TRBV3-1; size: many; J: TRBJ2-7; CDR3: CASGGSRTGHEQYF; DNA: TGTGCCAGCGGAGGAAGTAGGACAGGGCACGAGCAGTACTTC
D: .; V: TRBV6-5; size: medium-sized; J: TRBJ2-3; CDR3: CASSYSKGGLTDTQYF; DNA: TGTGCCAGCAGTTACTCGAAGGGCGGCCTCACAGATACGCAGTATTTT
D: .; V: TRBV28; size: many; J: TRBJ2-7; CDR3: CASTSFPYEQYF; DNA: TGTGCCAGCACTTCCTTCCCCTACGAGCAGTACTTC
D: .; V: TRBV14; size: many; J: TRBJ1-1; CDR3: CASSQDQGFGAFF; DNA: TGTGCCAGCAGCCAAGATCAGGGGTTCGGAGCTTTCTTT
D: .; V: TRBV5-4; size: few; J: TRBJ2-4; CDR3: CASSLSGDSLYF; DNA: TGTGCCAGCAGCTTATCCGGAGATAGTCTGTACTTC
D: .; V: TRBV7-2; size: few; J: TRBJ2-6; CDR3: CASSSGHSGANVLTF; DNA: TGTGCCAGCAGCTCCGGGCACTCTGGGGCCAACGTCCTGACTTTC
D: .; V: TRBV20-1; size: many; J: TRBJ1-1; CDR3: CSARDPLYTEAFF; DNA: TGCAGTGCTAGAGATCCTCTCTACACTGAAGCTTTCTTT
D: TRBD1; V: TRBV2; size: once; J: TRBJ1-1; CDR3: CASSEKFRSLGGLNTEAFF; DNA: TGTGCCAGCAGTGAAAAATTTAGGAGTTTAGGGGGCCTGAACACTGAAGCTTTCTTT
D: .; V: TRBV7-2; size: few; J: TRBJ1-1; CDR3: CASSRMRDTEAFF; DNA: TGTGCCAGCAGCAGGATGAGGGACACTGAAGCTTTCTTT
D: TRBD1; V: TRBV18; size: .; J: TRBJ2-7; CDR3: CASSPLGTGGPYEQYF; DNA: TGTGCCAGCTCACCATTAGGGACAGGGGGTCCCTACGAGCAGTACTTC
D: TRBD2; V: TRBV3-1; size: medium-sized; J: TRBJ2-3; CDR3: CASSQGGGASNTQYF; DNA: TGTGCCAGCAGCCAAGGCGGGGGGGCGTCAAATACGCAGTATTTT
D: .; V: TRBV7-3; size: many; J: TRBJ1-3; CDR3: CASSLYGGNSGNTIYF; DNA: TGTGCCAGCAGCTTATACGGCGGAAACTCTGGAAACACCATATATTTT
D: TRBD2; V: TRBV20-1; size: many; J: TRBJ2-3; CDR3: CSAPRTSGASDTQYF; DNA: TGCAGTGCTCCGAGGACTAGCGGGGCTTCAGATACGCAGTATTTT
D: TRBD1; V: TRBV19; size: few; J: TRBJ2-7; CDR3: CASSYSGGSPTEQYF; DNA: TGTGCCAGTAGTTACTCAGGGGGATCCCCTACGGAGCAGTACTTC
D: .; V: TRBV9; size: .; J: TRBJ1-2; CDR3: CASSVDQGAYGYTF; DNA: TGTGCCAGCAGCGTAGATCAGGGCGCCTATGGCTACACCTTC
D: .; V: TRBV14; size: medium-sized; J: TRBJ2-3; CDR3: CASSQADTQYF; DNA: TGTGCCAGCAGCCAAGCAGATACGCAGTATTTT
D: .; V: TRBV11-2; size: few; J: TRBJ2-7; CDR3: CASSPQQSPPGEQYF; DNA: TGTGCCAGCAGCCCCCAACAGTCCCCACCTGGGGAGCAGTACTTC
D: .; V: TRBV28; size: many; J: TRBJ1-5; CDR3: CASRTVSYQPQHF; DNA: TGTGCCAGCAGGACGGTATCTTACCAGCCCCAGCATTTT
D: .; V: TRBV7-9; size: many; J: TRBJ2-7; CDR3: CASSRDTGDREQYF; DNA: TGTGCCAGCAGCCGGGACACCGGGGATCGTGAGCAGTACTTC
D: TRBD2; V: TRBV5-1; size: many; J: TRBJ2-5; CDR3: CASSSPTSGETQYF; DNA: TGCGCCAGCAGCTCCCCCACTAGCGGAGAGACCCAGTACTTC
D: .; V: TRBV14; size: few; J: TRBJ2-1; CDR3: CASSQPPIVNEQFF; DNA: TGTGCCAGCAGCCAACCTCCCATTGTCAATGAGCAGTTCTTC
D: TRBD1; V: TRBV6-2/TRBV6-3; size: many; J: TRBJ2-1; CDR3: CASSYRRSQGIYNEQFF; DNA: TGTGCCAGCAGTTACCGGAGATCACAGGGGATCTACAATGAGCAGTTCTTC
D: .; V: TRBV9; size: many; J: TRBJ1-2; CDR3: CASSVVPGSYGYTF; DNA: TGTGCCAGCAGCGTAGTTCCAGGCTCCTATGGCTACACCTTC
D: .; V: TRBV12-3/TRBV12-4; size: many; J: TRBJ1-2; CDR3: CASSPTVLGGYTF; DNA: TGTGCCAGCAGTCCTACAGTCTTGGGCGGCTACACCTTC
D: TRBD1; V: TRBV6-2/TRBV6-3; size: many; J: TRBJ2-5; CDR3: CASYRQGKETQYF; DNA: TGTGCCAGCTACAGACAGGGGAAAGAGACCCAGTACTTC
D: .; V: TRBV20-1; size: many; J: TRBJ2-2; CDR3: CSAAHDTGELFF; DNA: TGCAGTGCTGCTCACGACACCGGGGAGCTGTTTTTT
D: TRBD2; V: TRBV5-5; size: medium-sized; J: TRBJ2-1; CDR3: CASSQPLAAFNEQFF; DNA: TGTGCCAGCAGCCAGCCTCTAGCGGCGTTCAATGAGCAGTTCTTC
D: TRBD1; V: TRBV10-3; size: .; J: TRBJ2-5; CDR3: CATKSGTVKETQYF; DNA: TGTGCCACCAAGTCCGGGACAGTGAAAGAGACCCAGTACTTC